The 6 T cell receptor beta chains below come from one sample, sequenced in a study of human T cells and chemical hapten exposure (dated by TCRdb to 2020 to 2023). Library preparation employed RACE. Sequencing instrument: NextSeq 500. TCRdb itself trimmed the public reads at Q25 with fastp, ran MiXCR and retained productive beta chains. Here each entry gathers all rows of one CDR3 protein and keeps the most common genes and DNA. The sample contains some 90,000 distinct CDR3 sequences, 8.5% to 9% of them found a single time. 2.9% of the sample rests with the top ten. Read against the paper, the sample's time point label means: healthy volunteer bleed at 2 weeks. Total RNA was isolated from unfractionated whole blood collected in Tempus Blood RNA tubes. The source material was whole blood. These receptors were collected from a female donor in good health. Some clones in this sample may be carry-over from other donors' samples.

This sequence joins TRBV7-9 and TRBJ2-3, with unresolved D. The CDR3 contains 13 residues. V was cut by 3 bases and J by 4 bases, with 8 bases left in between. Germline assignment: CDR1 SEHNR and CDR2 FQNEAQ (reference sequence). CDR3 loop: CASSLREADTQYF. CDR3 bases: TGTGCCAGCAGCTTGCGAGAGGCAGATACGCAGTATTTT.

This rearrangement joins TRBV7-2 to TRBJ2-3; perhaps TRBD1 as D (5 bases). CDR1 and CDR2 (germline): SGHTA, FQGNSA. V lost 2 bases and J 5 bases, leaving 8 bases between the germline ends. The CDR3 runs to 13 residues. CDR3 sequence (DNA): TGTGCCAGCAGCTTAAACAGGATAGATACGCAGTATTTT. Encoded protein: CASSLNRIDTQYF. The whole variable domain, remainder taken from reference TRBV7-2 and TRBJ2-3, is GAGVSQSPSNKVTEKGKDVELRCDPISGHTALYWYRQSLGQGLEFLIYFQGNSAPDKSGLPSDRFSAERTGGSVSTLTIQRTQQEDSAVYLCASSLNRIDTQYFGPGTRLTVL.

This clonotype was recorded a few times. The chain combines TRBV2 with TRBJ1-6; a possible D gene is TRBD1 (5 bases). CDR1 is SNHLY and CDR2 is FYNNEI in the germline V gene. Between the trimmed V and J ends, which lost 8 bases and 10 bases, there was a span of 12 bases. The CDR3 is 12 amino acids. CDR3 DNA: TGTGCCAGCCTACAGGTTGGATCACCCCTCCACTTT. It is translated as CASLQVGSPLHF.

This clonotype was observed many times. The CDR3 region has the DNA TGCAGTGCTAAGTACCTAGCGTCTAGCACAGATACGCAGTATTTT. Protein sequence: CSAKYLASSTDTQYF. The chain uses TRBV20-1 and TRBJ2-3; D is perhaps TRBD2 (6 bases). Germline V lookup: CDR1 DFQATT, CDR2 SNEGSKA (reference sequence). V was clipped by 4 bases and J by 0 bases, with 14 bases between them. CDR3 length: 15 amino acids.

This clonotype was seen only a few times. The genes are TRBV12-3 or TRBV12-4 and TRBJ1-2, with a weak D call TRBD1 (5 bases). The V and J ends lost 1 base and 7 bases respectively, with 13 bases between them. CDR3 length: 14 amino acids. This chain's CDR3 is CASSLVSRARGYTF. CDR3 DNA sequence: TGTGCCAGCAGTTTAGTAAGCAGGGCACGTGGCTACACCTTC.

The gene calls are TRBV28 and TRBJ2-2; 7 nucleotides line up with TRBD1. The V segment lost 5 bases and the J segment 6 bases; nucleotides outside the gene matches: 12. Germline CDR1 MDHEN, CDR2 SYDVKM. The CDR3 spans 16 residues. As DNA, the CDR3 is TGTGCCAGCAGTCCTCCCCGGGACAGTCAAGCCGGGGAGCTGTTTTTT. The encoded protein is CASSPPRDSQAGELFF.